This T cell receptor beta chain came from a study of T-cell reconstitution after alpha-beta-depleted transplantation in children (dated by TCRdb to 2016 to 2018). Regarding the study in general: Using TCR repertoire profiling, the study followed T-cell immune reconstitution in a quantitative way in children after TCRalphabeta/CD19-depleted allogeneic hematopoietic cell transplantation.

The library was produced with PCR. Sequenced using an Illumina HiSeq 2500. Molecular barcoding was employed in the preparation of TCR libraries, with unique molecular identifiers being used to normalize TCRbeta repertoire quantification. TCRdb reanalyzed the raw reads on its own, using fastp at Q25 for trimming and MiXCR for clone calling, and kept in-frame beta chains. Each CDR3 protein gets just one entry, which takes the most common genes and DNA from the rows behind it. The sample has about 610,000 distinct CDR3 sequences on record, about 11% of them singletons. In total, the top ten clones hold less than 5% of the sample. Clipping removes 6 bases from V and 5 bases from J, with 11 as the unmatched junction base count. Reading the germline V gene (reference sequence) gives CDR1 DFQATT and CDR2 SNEGSKA. Reading from cysteine to phenylalanine, the CDR3 counts 16 amino acids. Just the 48-base CDR3 DNA is kept, in frame starting at base 1.

This clonotype was picked up a small number of times. The antigen it recognizes is unknown. No much larger clonotype is one base removed from it; base qualities were not supplied. The rearranged chain carries TRBV20-1 and TRBJ1-5, with 12 central nucleotides matching TRBD1. The sequencing used PBMCs from the stem cell graft donor, collected from the stem cell graft. The sequence derives from a human donor who donated a stem cell graft to a child with acute myeloid leukemia. For the CDR3, the sequence is CSARLPGQGADQPQHF. The DNA is as follows: TGCAGTGCCCGCCTACCGGGACAGGGGGCTGATCAGCCCCAGCATTTT.